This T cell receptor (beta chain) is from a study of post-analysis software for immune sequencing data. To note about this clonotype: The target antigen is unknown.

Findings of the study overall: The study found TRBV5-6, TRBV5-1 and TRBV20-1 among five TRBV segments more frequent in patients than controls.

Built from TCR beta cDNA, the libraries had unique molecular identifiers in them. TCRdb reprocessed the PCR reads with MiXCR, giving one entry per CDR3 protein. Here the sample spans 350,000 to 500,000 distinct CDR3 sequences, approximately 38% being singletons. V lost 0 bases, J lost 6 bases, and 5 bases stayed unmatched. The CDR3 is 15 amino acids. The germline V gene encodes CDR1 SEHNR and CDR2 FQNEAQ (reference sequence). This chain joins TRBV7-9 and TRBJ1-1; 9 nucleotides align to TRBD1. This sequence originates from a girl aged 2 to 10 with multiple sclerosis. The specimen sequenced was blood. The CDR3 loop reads CASSLAFTGGAEAFF. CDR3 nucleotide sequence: TGTGCCAGCAGCTTAGCTTTTACAGGGGGCGCTGAAGCTTTCTTT.